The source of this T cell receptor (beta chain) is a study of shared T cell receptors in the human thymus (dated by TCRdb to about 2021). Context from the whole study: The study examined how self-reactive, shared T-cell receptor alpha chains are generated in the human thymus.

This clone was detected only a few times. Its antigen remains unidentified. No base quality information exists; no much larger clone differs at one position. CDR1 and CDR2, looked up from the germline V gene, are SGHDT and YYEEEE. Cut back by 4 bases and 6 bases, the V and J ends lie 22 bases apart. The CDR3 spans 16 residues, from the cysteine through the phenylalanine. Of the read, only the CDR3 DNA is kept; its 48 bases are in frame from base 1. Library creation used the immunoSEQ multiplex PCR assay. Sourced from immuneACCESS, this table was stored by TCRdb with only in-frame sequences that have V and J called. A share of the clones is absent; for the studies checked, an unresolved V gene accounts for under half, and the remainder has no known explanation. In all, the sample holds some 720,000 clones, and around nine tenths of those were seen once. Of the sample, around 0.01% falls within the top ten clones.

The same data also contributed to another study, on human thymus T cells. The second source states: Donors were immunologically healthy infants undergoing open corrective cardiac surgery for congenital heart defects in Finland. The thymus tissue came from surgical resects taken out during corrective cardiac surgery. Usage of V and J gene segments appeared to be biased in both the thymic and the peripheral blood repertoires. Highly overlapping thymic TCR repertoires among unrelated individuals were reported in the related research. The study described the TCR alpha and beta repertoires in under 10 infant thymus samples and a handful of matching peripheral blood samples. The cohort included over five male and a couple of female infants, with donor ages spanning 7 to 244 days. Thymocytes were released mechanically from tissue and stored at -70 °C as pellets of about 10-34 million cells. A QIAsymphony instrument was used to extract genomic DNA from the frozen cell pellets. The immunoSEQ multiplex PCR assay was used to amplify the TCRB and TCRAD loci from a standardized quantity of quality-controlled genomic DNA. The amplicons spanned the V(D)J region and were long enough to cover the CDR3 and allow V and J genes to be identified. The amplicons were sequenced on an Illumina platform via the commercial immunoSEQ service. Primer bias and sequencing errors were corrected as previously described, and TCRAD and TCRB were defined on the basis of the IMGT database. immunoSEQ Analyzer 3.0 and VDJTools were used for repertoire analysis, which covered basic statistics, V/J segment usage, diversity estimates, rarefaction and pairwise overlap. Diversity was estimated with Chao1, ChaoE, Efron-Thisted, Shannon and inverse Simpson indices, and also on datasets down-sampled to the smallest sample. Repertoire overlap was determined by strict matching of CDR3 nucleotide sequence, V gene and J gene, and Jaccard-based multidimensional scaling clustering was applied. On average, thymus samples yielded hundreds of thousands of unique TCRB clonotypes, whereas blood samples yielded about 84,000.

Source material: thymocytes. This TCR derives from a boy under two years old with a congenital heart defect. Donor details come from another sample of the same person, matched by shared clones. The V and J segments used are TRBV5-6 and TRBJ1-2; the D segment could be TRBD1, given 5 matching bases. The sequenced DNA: TGTGCCAGCAGCCACGTCCGGGACTTAACAATCCATGGCTACACCTTC. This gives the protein CASSHVRDLTIHGYTF.